This entry is about one TCR beta chain. Its cognate antigen is unknown. This sample was included in a study of memory B cells and T cells in multiple sclerosis. V lost 2 bases to trimming and J lost 3 bases, with 15 bases between them. The CDR3 extends over 15 amino acids. Germline CDR1 reads SGDLS; CDR2 reads YYNGEE. Study results and limitations: Shared clonotype counts depended on differing compartment clone-set sizes and were normalized.

After stimulus-free culture, autoproliferating CFSE-dim and non-proliferating CFSE-high T cells were sequenced separately. Replicate wells were pooled after 7 days of stimulus-free culture of around 54 million CFSE-labeled PBMCs. Without exogenous stimuli, roughly 0.5 uM CFSE-labeled PBMCs were cultured serum-free. Clones were read by immunoSEQ multiplex PCR, and TCRdb kept only the in-frame ones, dropping some. The sample carries some 48,000 clones, roughly 82% recorded once. J is TRBJ2-7 and V is TRBV9; no reliable D call. The TCR was taken from a human donor with multiple sclerosis. Sequencing input: PBMCs from blood kept in culture. The CDR3 is CASSVTSGSGYEQYF. The CDR3 nucleotides read TGTGCCAGCAGCGTTACATCCGGCAGTGGCTACGAGCAGTACTTC.